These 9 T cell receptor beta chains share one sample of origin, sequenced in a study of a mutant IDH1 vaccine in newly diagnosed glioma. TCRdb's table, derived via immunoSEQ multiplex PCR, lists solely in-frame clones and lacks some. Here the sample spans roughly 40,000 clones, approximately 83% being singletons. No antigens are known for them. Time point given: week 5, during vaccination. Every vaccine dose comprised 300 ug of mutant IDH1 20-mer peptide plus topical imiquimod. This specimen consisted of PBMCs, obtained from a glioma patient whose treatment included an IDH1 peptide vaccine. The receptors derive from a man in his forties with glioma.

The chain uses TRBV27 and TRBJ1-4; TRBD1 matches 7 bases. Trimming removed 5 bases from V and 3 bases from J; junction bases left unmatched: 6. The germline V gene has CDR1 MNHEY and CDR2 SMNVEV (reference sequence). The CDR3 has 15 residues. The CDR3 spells CASSDAGTANEKLFF. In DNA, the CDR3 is TGTGCCAGCAGTGACGCCGGGACAGCTAATGAAAAACTGTTTTTT.

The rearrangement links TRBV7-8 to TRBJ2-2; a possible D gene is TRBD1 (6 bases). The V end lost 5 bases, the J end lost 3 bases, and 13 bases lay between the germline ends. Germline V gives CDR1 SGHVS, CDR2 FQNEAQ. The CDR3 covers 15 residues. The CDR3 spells CASSPGQRDTGELFF. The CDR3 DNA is TGTGCCAGCAGCCCCGGACAGAGGGACACCGGGGAGCTGTTTTTT.

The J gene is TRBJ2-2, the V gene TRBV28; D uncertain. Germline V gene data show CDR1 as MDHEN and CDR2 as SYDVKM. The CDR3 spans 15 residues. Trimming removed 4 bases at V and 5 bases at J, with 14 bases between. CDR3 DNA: TGTGCCAGCAGTTACCCCTACCGTGGTACCGGGGAGCTGTTTTTT. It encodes CASSYPYRGTGELFF.

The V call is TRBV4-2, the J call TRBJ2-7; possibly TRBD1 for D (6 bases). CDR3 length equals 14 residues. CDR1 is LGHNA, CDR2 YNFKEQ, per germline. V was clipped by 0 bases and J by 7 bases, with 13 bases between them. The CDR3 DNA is TGTGCCAGCAGCCAAGACAGGGGTGATTGGGAGCAGTACTTC. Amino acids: CASSQDRGDWEQYF.

The DNA of the CDR3 is TGTGCCAGCTCACCACTGGATCGGGACTACACCGGGGAGCTGTTTTTT. This codes for CASSPLDRDYTGELFF. The gene calls are TRBV18 and TRBJ2-2; D may be TRBD2 (6 bases). Trimming removed 1 base from V and 3 bases from J, with 12 bases in between. Germline V lookup: CDR1 KGHSH, CDR2 LQKENI. The CDR3 runs to 16 residues.

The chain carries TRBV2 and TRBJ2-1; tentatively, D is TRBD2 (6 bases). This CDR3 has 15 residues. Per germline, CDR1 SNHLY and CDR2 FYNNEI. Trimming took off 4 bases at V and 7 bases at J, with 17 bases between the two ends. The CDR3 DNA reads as TGTGCCAGCAGTGTAGGAAGCGGGCCTAGGAATGAGCAGTTCTTC. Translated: CASSVGSGPRNEQFF.

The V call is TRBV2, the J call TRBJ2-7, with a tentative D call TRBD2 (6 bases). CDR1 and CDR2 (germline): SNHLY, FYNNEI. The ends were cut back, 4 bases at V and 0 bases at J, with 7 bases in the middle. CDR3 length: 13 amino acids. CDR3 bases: TGTGCCAGCAGTGCCGGGGGCTCCTACGAGCAGTACTTC. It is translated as CASSAGGSYEQYF.

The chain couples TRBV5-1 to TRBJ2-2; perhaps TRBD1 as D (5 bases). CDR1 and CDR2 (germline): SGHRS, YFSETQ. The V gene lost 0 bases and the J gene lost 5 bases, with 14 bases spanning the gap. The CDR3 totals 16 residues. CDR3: CASSLAVREGTGELFF. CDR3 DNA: TGCGCCAGCAGCTTGGCCGTCAGGGAAGGGACCGGGGAGCTGTTTTTT. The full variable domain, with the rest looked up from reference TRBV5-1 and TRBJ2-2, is KAGVTQTPRYLIKTRGQQVTLSCSPISGHRSVSWYQQTPGQGLQFLFEYFSETQRNKGNFPGRFSGRQFSNSRSEMNVSTLELGDSALYLCASSLAVREGTGELFFGEGSRLTVL.

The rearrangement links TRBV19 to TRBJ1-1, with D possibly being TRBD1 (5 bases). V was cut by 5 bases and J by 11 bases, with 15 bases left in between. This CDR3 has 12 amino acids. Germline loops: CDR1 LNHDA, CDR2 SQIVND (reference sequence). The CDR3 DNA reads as TGTGCCAGTAGTGCGCGACAGTTTGGGGCTTTCTTT. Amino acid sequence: CASSARQFGAFF.